These T cell receptor beta chains were read from a single sample in a study of CD8 T cells in ankylosing spondylitis. MiXCR, run by TCRdb on the 5' RACE reads, gives a single entry per CDR3 protein. The sample has some 200,000 distinct CDR3 sequences; over 10% are singletons. What was sequenced was blood, either unsorted or a sorted T cell fraction (not recorded which). All receptors derive from a male donor with ankylosing spondylitis or in good health (not recorded which). Both conserved end residues are part of each CDR3. A D gene is named only where the DNA matches it firmly. A clone size is listed for some rows: how often the clone was seen (once, few, many), or a class if it is expanded.

d_gene,abundance,j_gene,v_gene,CDR3aa,CDR3nt
.,many,TRBJ1-2,TRBV4-1,CASSQESQNYGYTF,TGCGCCAGCAGCCAAGAGAGTCAAAACTATGGCTACACCTTC
.,few,TRBJ2-2,TRBV10-3,CAISESPGSRAGELFF,TGTGCCATCAGTGAGTCCCCCGGATCGAGGGCCGGGGAGCTGTTTTTT
.,many,TRBJ1-2,TRBV15,CATSRDYPVLFYGYTF,TGTGCCACCAGCAGAGATTATCCGGTATTATTCTATGGCTACACCTTC
TRBD2,few,TRBJ2-7,TRBV15,CATSSRTSGSYEQYF,TGTGCCACCAGCAGCCGGACTAGCGGGAGCTACGAGCAGTACTTC
.,many,TRBJ2-7,TRBV9,CASSGQGYEQYF,TGTGCCAGCAGCGGCCAGGGATACGAGCAGTACTTC
.,few,TRBJ2-5,TRBV5-6,CASAPGSVGETQYF,TGTGCCAGCGCACCCGGTTCAGTGGGAGAGACCCAGTACTTC
.,many,TRBJ1-4,TRBV4-1,CASSQGSVTGPNEKLFF,TGCGCCAGCAGCCAAGGGTCGGTAACAGGCCCTAATGAAAAACTGTTTTTT
.,few,TRBJ1-2,TRBV5-1,CASSPWTSSGYGYTF,TGCGCCAGCAGCCCCTGGACCTCAAGTGGCTATGGCTACACCTTC
TRBD2,few,TRBJ2-4,TRBV20-1,CSARPLAGGNIQYF,TGCAGTGCCAGACCACTAGCGGGGGGGAACATTCAGTACTTC
.,few,TRBJ2-3,TRBV3-1,CASSPSTGPWEYF,TGTGCCAGCAGCCCCTCCACCGGACCTTGGGAGTATTTT
.,.,TRBJ2-2,TRBV7-9,CASSLVQPGGELFF,TGTGCCAGCAGCTTAGTACAGCCTGGCGGGGAGCTGTTTTTT
.,.,TRBJ2-5,TRBV3-1,CASSQEGVRTAGNQETQYF,TGTGCCAGCAGCCAAGAAGGAGTGAGAACAGCTGGGAACCAAGAGACCCAGTACTTC
.,few,TRBJ2-7,TRBV11-2,CASSLESRLNSYEQYF,TGTGCCAGCAGCTTAGAGTCGCGGTTAAACTCCTACGAGCAGTACTTC
TRBD2,.,TRBJ2-2,TRBV6-1,CASSAGLANTGELFF,TGTGCCAGCAGTGCTGGACTAGCGAACACCGGGGAGCTGTTTTTT
TRBD1,many,TRBJ2-7,TRBV5-1,CASSFGQGLLSYEQYF,TGCGCCAGCAGCTTCGGACAGGGGTTACTCTCCTACGAGCAGTACTTC
TRBD1,many,TRBJ1-5,TRBV5-6,CASSLAGTGDQPQHF,TGTGCCAGCAGCTTGGCCGGGACAGGGGATCAGCCCCAGCATTTT
.,few,TRBJ2-1,TRBV7-9,CASSSDSDVQFF,TGTGCCAGCAGCTCGGACAGTGATGTGCAGTTCTTC
.,.,TRBJ2-7,TRBV28,CASTNPGVDSYEQYF,TGTGCCAGCACTAACCCCGGGGTAGACTCCTACGAGCAGTACTTC
.,few,TRBJ1-2,TRBV3-1,CASSLRDTAALYGYTF,TGTGCCAGCAGCCTCCGGGACACCGCAGCCCTCTATGGCTACACCTTC
.,.,TRBJ2-1,TRBV6-5,CASSYSGANEQFF,TGTGCCAGCAGTTACTCCGGGGCCAATGAGCAGTTCTTC
.,few,TRBJ1-5,TRBV5-8,CASSRDLNQPQHF,TGTGCCAGCAGCCGGGATCTCAATCAGCCCCAGCATTTT
.,.,TRBJ2-7,TRBV12-3/TRBV12-4,CASSFAGRNEQYF,TGTGCCAGCAGTTTCGCAGGGAGGAACGAGCAGTACTTC
.,few,TRBJ2-1,TRBV7-9,CASSPKDSPSSYNEQFF,TGTGCCAGCAGCCCGAAGGACTCCCCGAGCTCCTACAATGAGCAGTTCTTC
TRBD1,.,TRBJ2-7,TRBV20-1,CSVYRGYEQYF,TGCAGTGTATACAGGGGCTACGAGCAGTACTTC
TRBD2,few,TRBJ2-7,TRBV27,CASSPGGTSYEQYF,TGTGCCAGCAGTCCGGGGGGGACTAGCTACGAGCAGTACTTC
.,.,TRBJ1-5,TRBV4-1,CASSQEPRGQPQHF,TGCGCCAGCAGCCAAGAACCCCGCGGTCAGCCCCAGCATTTT
TRBD2,few,TRBJ2-7,TRBV20-1,CSARGASGLSYEQYF,TGCAGTGCTAGAGGCGCTAGCGGGCTGTCCTACGAGCAGTACTTC
.,.,TRBJ1-1,TRBV20-1,CSASGGEHTEAFF,TGCAGTGCTAGCGGGGGGGAGCACACTGAAGCTTTCTTT
TRBD2,few,TRBJ2-1,TRBV12-3/TRBV12-4,CASAPELAGGGNEQFF,TGTGCCAGTGCGCCGGAACTAGCGGGAGGGGGGAATGAGCAGTTCTTC
TRBD1,few,TRBJ2-2,TRBV27,CASSPGQGVGELFF,TGTGCCAGCAGTCCAGGACAGGGGGTCGGGGAGCTGTTTTTT
.,few,TRBJ2-7,TRBV7-2,CASSSGPNEQYF,TGTGCCAGCAGCTCGGGGCCAAACGAGCAGTACTTC
.,.,TRBJ2-4,TRBV7-9,CASSFSPTGGKSNIQYF,TGTGCCAGCAGCTTTTCCCCCACGGGCGGCAAATCTAACATTCAGTACTTC
.,.,TRBJ1-4,TRBV12-3/TRBV12-4,CASSPEGATNEKLFF,TGTGCCAGCAGTCCCGAGGGGGCAACTAATGAAAAACTGTTTTTT
TRBD1,.,TRBJ1-2,TRBV29-1,CSVEDDRVEGGYTF,TGCAGCGTTGAGGACGACAGGGTGGAGGGAGGCTACACCTTC
TRBD2,few,TRBJ2-3,TRBV5-1,CASSLEPGLAGVNTQYF,TGCGCCAGCAGCTTGGAACCGGGACTAGCGGGAGTGAATACGCAGTATTTT
TRBD2,few,TRBJ2-7,TRBV12-3/TRBV12-4,CASSLRGGRVYEQYF,TGTGCCAGCAGTTTACGGGGGGGGCGGGTCTACGAGCAGTACTTC
.,.,TRBJ1-2,TRBV11-2,CASSLGGSNYGYTF,TGTGCCAGCAGCTTAGGGGGCAGTAACTATGGCTACACCTTC
TRBD2,.,TRBJ2-2,TRBV4-2,CASSPSGTVTGELFF,TGTGCCAGCAGCCCTAGCGGGACCGTGACCGGGGAGCTGTTTTTT
TRBD2,few,TRBJ2-7,TRBV9,CASSADSGRAGEQYF,TGTGCCAGCAGCGCAGATAGCGGGAGGGCCGGGGAGCAGTACTTC
TRBD2,.,TRBJ2-1,TRBV27,CASSPGTSGGAKQFF,TGTGCCAGCAGTCCCGGGACTAGCGGGGGGGCCAAGCAGTTCTTC
TRBD1,.,TRBJ2-5,TRBV27,CASSPDRAAETQYF,TGTGCCAGCAGTCCAGACAGGGCGGCAGAGACCCAGTACTTC
.,few,TRBJ2-1,TRBV7-9,CASRPRLADEQFF,TGTGCCAGCAGACCTAGACTTGCGGATGAGCAGTTCTTC